This passage covers 9 T cell receptor beta chains from one sample sequenced in a study of OX40 agonist ivuxolimab in advanced cancers. The method was immunoSEQ multiplex PCR; TCRdb's version includes in-frame clones alone and lacks a portion of them. The sample has some 70,000 clones; approximately 90% are singletons. The sequencing here drew on CD4+ or CD8+ T cells sorted from blood, taken in a trial of the OX40 agonist ivuxolimab. Receptor source: an adult with an advanced solid tumor such as melanoma, head and neck, liver or kidney cancer.

The chain couples TRBV6-6 to TRBJ2-7; 10 bases are a match to TRBD1. The length of the CDR3 is 15 residues. Germline trimming cut 5 bases from V and 3 bases from J; bases unmatched to any gene: 7. The V gene's germline CDR1 is MNHNY and CDR2 SVGAGI (reference sequence). CDR3 amino acids: CASSVRDRGSYEQYF. In DNA, the CDR3 is TGTGCCAGCAGTGTCCGGGACAGGGGAAGCTACGAGCAGTACTTC.

In its sample, this clone was seen a few times. The chain employs TRBV9 and TRBJ1-4; TRBD1 agrees at 7 bases. The CDR3 has 14 residues. Germline values: CDR1 SGDLS, CDR2 YYNGEE. V shed 4 bases and J 4 bases; nucleotides not matched to a gene: 4. The CDR3 here is CASSYRQGNEKLFF. DNA of the CDR3: TGTGCCAGCAGCTATAGACAGGGTAATGAAAAACTGTTTTTT.

V and J are TRBV2 and TRBJ2-7, with D possibly matching TRBD1 (6 bases). The CDR3 totals 12 residues. From germline, CDR1 is SNHLY and CDR2 FYNNEI. With 6 bases removed from V and 0 bases from J, the gap between germline ends came to 6 bases. CDR3 in amino acids: CASRDSSYEQYF. The CDR3 DNA follows: TGTGCCAGCAGGGACAGCTCCTACGAGCAGTACTTC.

The rearrangement uses TRBV6-1 and TRBJ2-4; D possibly corresponds to TRBD2 (5 bases). Deletions cut 4 bases from V and 6 bases from J, with 10 bases between. CDR3 size: 13 residues. Germline V gene sequence: CDR1 MNHNS, CDR2 SASEGT. In DNA form, the CDR3 reads TGTGCCAGCAGTGCGGTGGGAGTAAACATTCAGTACTTC. This gives the protein CASSAVGVNIQYF.

V usage is TRBV5-1 and J usage is TRBJ1-1, with D possibly matching TRBD1 (6 bases). The germline V and J ends were trimmed by 7 bases and 1 base, with 11 bases remaining between them. There are 13 residues in the CDR3. CDR1 SGHRS and CDR2 YFSETQ come from the germline V gene. CDR3 bases: TGCGCCAGCTCTCGACAGGCGAACACTGAAGCTTTCTTT. Its protein product is CASSRQANTEAFF.

The rearrangement uses TRBV5-4 and TRBJ1-5; maybe TRBD1 (6 bases). The CDR3 runs 14 residues. Trimming took off 2 bases at V and 0 bases at J, with 6 bases between the two ends. Germline CDR1 is SGHNT and CDR2 is YYREEE (reference sequence). CDR3: CASSLQGSNQPQHF. The CDR3 nucleotides are TGTGCCAGCAGCTTACAGGGTAGCAATCAGCCCCAGCATTTT. The variable domain in full, with the rest retrieved from reference TRBV5-4 and TRBJ1-5, is ETGVTQSPTHLIKTRGQQVTLRCSSQSGHNTVSWYQQALGQGPQFIFQYYREEENGRGNFPPRFSGLQFPNYSSELNVNALELDDSALYLCASSLQGSNQPQHFGDGTRLSIL.

The count of this clone is one. This chain joins TRBV30 and TRBJ1-2; 7 bases line up with TRBD1. The CDR3 covers 13 residues. Germline V gives CDR1 GTSNPN, CDR2 SVGIG (reference sequence). With V trimmed by 4 bases and J by 7 bases, 9 bases remained unmatched. The chain's CDR3 is CAWTRAQGGGYTF. The CDR3 DNA follows: TGTGCCTGGACTCGGGCTCAGGGGGGTGGCTACACCTTC.

The chain has TRBV11-2 and TRBJ2-3, with 9 bases lining up with TRBD2. Germline CDR1 SGHAT, CDR2 FQNNGV. Trimming cost V 6 bases and J 7 bases; bases outside gene matches: 14. This CDR3 has 16 amino acids. The CDR3 nucleotides read TGTGCCAGCAGAGAAGAAGCGGGGGGACAAGGACATACGCAGTATTTT. Amino acids: CASREEAGGQGHTQYF.

The rearrangement uses TRBV7-9 and TRBJ2-3; the match to TRBD2 covers 9 bases. Germline V CDR1 and CDR2: SEHNR, FQNEAQ (reference sequence). V lost 3 bases and J lost 2; bases outside the gene matches: 12. This CDR3 spans 18 amino acids. In DNA form, the CDR3 reads TGTGCCAGCAGCTTCTCTCTGGGTGGCGGGAGGGCCACAGATACGCAGTATTTT. Encoded protein: CASSFSLGGGRATDTQYF.